The present TCR beta chain was sequenced within a study of blood T cell repertoires in COVID-19. Study as a whole: Some COVID-19 samples were acute and others convalescent; all came from the United States, Italy and Spain. Nucleic acid was either cDNA or gDNA, and it came from T cells, B-cell-depleted T cells, or PBMCs.

Per the study methods: By means of reference gene primer amplification, nucleated cell counts were estimated. Libraries were prepared by immunoSEQ multiplex PCR; TCRdb keeps only in-frame clonotypes and omits some of them. D and trimming come from the DNA, and the V and J calls and clone size come from that table. The table has roughly 360,000 clones, roughly 90% seen once; the top ten hold approximately 1%. V lost 7 bases and J lost 1, with 21 bases in between. Per germline, CDR1 SGHDT and CDR2 YYEEEE. The CDR3 has 16 residues. This study enrolled people aged 18 to 89 from around 25 US geographic areas.

The clonotype originates from a woman in her twenties or thirties with acute COVID-19. Sequences were obtained from PBMCs or T cells enriched from blood (not recorded which). The rearrangement joins TRBV5-6 to TRBJ2-7; D remains unclear. CDR3 in amino acids: CASCTLNKIRSYEQYF. The CDR3, as DNA: TGTGCCAGCTGCACCTTAAACAAGATCCGATCCTACGAGCAGTACTTC.